What follows are 25 T cell receptor beta chains derived from one specimen sequenced in a study of blood T cells in healthy people across ages. Using a J-beta primer mix together with a sample-barcoded 5' primer, a second PCR was run for about 7 to 12 cycles. MiXCR was run by TCRdb on the 5' RACE reads, yielding one entry per CDR3 protein. The sample holds about 1.5 million distinct CDR3 sequences, approximately 43% seen once. The source material was blood. The receptor set was obtained from a woman aged 18-35 years in good health.

This chain links TRBV25-1 with TRBJ1-5; D not certain. The CDR3 is 14 amino acids. The germline gives CDR1 MGHDK, CDR2 SYGVNS. The V and J ends lost 2 bases and 5 bases respectively, with 10 bases between them. The CDR3 region is CASSEMVRDQPQHF. In nucleotides, the CDR3 is TGTGCCAGCAGTGAAATGGTCAGAGATCAGCCCCAGCATTTT.

This clonotype has ten or more counts. The chain employs TRBV29-1 and TRBJ2-1, with 10 bases fitting TRBD2. V lost 7 bases and J lost 9; bases outside the gene matches: 12. The CDR3 length is 14 residues. The germline gives CDR1 SQVTM, CDR2 ANQGSEA. The CDR3 sequence: CSGIALAGYGEQFF. CDR3 bases: TGCAGCGGCATTGCACTAGCGGGATATGGTGAGCAGTTCTTC.

This clonotype was counted a single time. A junction end diverges from the germline sequence, so it may reflect a read error. V is TRBV6-1 and J is TRBJ2-1, with a possible D match to TRBD2 (5 bases). The CDR3 consists of 15 residues. Germline lookup yields CDR1 MNHNS and CDR2 SASEGT. The chain's CDR3 is CASSEIGLRYSEQFF. The CDR3 region has the DNA TGTGCCAGCAGTGAAATAGGACTGCGATACAGTGAGCAGTTCTTC.

V is TRBV9 and J is TRBJ1-2; D ambiguous. CDR1 SGDLS and CDR2 YYNGEE come from the germline V gene. V was pared by 4 bases and J by 4 bases, with 20 bases between. CDR3 length equals 16 residues. This CDR3 is CASSNGRSPTIYGYTF. CDR3 nucleotides: TGTGCCAGCAGCAACGGACGGAGCCCAACAATCTATGGCTACACCTTC.

This clonotype was detected ten times or more. Compared with germline, one end of the junction differs, possibly owing to a read error. The rearrangement uses TRBV29-1 and TRBJ1-2; D is perhaps TRBD1 (6 bases). CDR1 SQVTM and CDR2 ANQGSEA come from the germline V gene. CDR3 size: 11 residues. The CDR3 loop reads CSGEQGNGYTF. CDR3 sequence (DNA): TGCAGCGGTGAACAGGGTAATGGCTACACCTTC. Full variable domain (missing parts from reference TRBV29-1 and TRBJ1-2): SAVISQKPSRDICQRGTSLTIQCQVDSQVTMMFWYRQQPGQSLTLIATANQGSEATYESGFVIDKFPISRPNLTFSTLTVSNMSPEDSSIYLCSGEQGNGYTFGSGTRLTVV.

The V call is TRBV28, the J call TRBJ1-1; D uncertain. Germline V gene data show CDR1 as MDHEN and CDR2 as SYDVKM. The CDR3 is 16 amino acids. V dropped 4 bases and J dropped 3 bases, with 18 bases sitting between them. The CDR3 region has the DNA TGTGCCAGCAGTTCACCGGGCGTGTCGTGGGACACTGAAGCTTTCTTT. Translation: CASSSPGVSWDTEAFF.

The chain combines TRBV15 with TRBJ1-1; D might be TRBD1 (6 bases). This CDR3 is built from 14 residues. The V and J ends lost 3 bases and 0 bases respectively, with 8 bases between them. CDR1 and CDR2 from the germline V gene are LNHNV and YYDKDF (reference sequence). The CDR3 reads CATSSAGVNTEAFF. CDR3 nucleotides: TGTGCCACCAGCAGCGCAGGGGTGAACACTGAAGCTTTCTTT. Full variable domain (rest looked up from reference TRBV15 and TRBJ1-1): DAMVIQNPRYQVTQFGKPVTLSCSQTLNHNVMYWYQQKSSQAPKLLFHYYDKDFNNEADTPDNFQSRRPNTSFCFLDIRSPGLGDTAMYLCATSSAGVNTEAFFGQGTRLTVV.

This clonotype has just a few counts. CDR3 bases: TGCAGTGCTAGTAGGACAGAGAGTTACACTGAAGCTTTCTTT. Protein sequence: CSASRTESYTEAFF. The chain employs TRBV20-1 and TRBJ1-1; tentatively, D is TRBD1 (6 bases). This CDR3 comprises 14 residues. Trimming took 3 bases from V and 3 from J, leaving 14 bases between them. CDR1 and CDR2 (germline): DFQATT, SNEGSKA (reference sequence).

This chain uses TRBV4-3 with TRBJ1-1; possible D gene TRBD1, 6 bases. Germline values: CDR1 LGHNA, CDR2 YSLEER. Between the trimmed V and J ends, which lost 0 bases and 0 bases, there was a span of 14 bases. There are 17 residues in the CDR3. The CDR3 is CASSQEVLGTLNTEAFF. CDR3 bases: TGCGCCAGCAGCCAAGAGGTACTCGGGACATTGAACACTGAAGCTTTCTTT.

This sequence joins TRBV27 and TRBJ2-7, with no clear D. Trimming took 6 bases from V and 5 from J, leaving 11 bases between them. CDR3 length: 12 residues. The germline CDR1 and CDR2 sequences are MNHEY and SMNVEV (reference sequence). CDR3 DNA: TGTGCCAGCAGCCTTTATACCCACGAGCAGTACTTC. This gives the protein CASSLYTHEQYF.

The gene calls are TRBV4-3 and TRBJ2-5; 7 bases agree with TRBD1. With the DNA end fitting TRBJ2-7 better, the J assignment may be wrong. CDR1 LGHNA and CDR2 YSLEER come from the germline V gene. The CDR3 contains 15 residues. Written as DNA, the CDR3 is TGCGCCAGCAGCCAAGTGTGGCAGGGGGTATACGAGCAGTACTTC. It specifies CASSQVWQGVYEQYF.

J is TRBJ2-3 and V is TRBV6-6; D is ambiguous. V was pared by 2 bases and J by 1 base, with 7 bases between. Looked up from germline, CDR1 is MNHNY and CDR2 is SVGAGI (reference sequence). CDR3 length equals 14 residues. CDR3 in DNA: TGTGCCAGCAGTTACGAGGCGCGCACAGATACGCAGTATTTT. This translates into CASSYEARTDTQYF.

This clonotype was seen just once. The chain has TRBV3-1 and TRBJ2-5; D may be TRBD2 (5 bases). The DNA matches TRBJ2-7 better at its end, which makes the J call doubtful. This CDR3 spans 13 amino acids. The germline V gene encodes CDR1 LGHDT and CDR2 YNNKEL (reference sequence). CDR3 region: CASSQGYGIEQYF. The CDR3 bases are TGTGCCAGCAGCCAAGGTTACGGGATCGAGCAGTACTTC.

This clonotype was counted ten times or more. This rearrangement joins TRBV24-1 to TRBJ2-1; 11 bases agree with TRBD2. This CDR3 has 17 amino acids. Germline V lookup: CDR1 KGHDR, CDR2 SFDVKD. Unmatched junction bases numbered 10, after V lost 7 bases and J lost 3 bases. CDR3 DNA sequence: TGTGCCACCAGCCTGGGACTAGCGGACCCCATCTACAATGAGCAGTTCTTC. Its protein is CATSLGLADPIYNEQFF.

The CDR3 region has the DNA TGCAGTGCTAGTGCAGGGTTGAGTGAAGCTTTCTTT. Amino acids: CSASAGLSEAFF. J is TRBJ1-1 and V is TRBV20-1; D might be TRBD1 (5 bases). Germline CDR1 is DFQATT and CDR2 is SNEGSKA (reference sequence). Trimming pared 3 bases from V and 7 bases from J, leaving 12 bases between. The CDR3 is 12 amino acids.

This sequence joins TRBV3-1 and TRBJ2-1, with a possible D match to TRBD2 (6 bases). Trimming took off 6 bases at V and 13 bases at J, with 34 bases between the two ends. The V gene's germline CDR1 is LGHDT and CDR2 YNNKEL (reference sequence). This CDR3 is 18 amino acids long. The CDR3 loop reads CASSPLFYKRARDLTQFF. The CDR3 nucleotides read TGTGCCAGCAGTCCCCTTTTTTATAAGCGGGCCCGGGACTTGACCCAGTTCTTC.

The CDR3 reads CATATGANTGELFF. The CDR3 region has the DNA TGTGCCACCGCCACAGGGGCGAACACCGGGGAGCTGTTTTTT. The rearrangement joins TRBV2 to TRBJ2-2; 7 positions agree with TRBD1. V shed 10 bases and J 0 bases; nucleotides not matched to a gene: 5. Germline CDR1 reads SNHLY; CDR2 reads FYNNEI. There are 14 residues in the CDR3.

This chain links TRBV3-1 with TRBJ2-4; a weak D match, TRBD1 (6 bases). Trimming removed 4 bases at V and 13 bases at J, with 26 bases between. This CDR3 comprises 16 residues. Germline V CDR1 and CDR2: LGHDT, YNNKEL (reference sequence). CDR3 loop: CASSPQGFLALGEQYF. In DNA form, the CDR3 reads TGTGCCAGCAGCCCACAGGGTTTTCTAGCCTTGGGAGAGCAGTACTTC.

This clonotype was counted only a few times. The chain recombines TRBV20-1 with TRBJ2-1; D not resolved. Trimming left V 0 bases short and J 0 bases short, with 12 bases between. Germline V gene sequence: CDR1 DFQATT, CDR2 SNEGSKA (reference sequence). This CDR3 contains 16 residues. In nucleotides, the CDR3 is TGCAGTGCTAGAGACCTGCTGCGGAGCTCCTACAATGAGCAGTTCTTC. Its translation: CSARDLLRSSYNEQFF.

This clonotype came up a few times. The V and J genes are TRBV7-2 and TRBJ2-1; the match to TRBD1 covers 8 bases. This CDR3 spans 19 amino acids. Per germline, CDR1 SGHTA and CDR2 FQGNSA. V lost 7 bases, J lost 7 bases, and 24 bases stayed unmatched. CDR3 residues: CASTPQLGTGTLLGNEQFF. CDR3 bases: TGTGCCAGCACCCCCCAGTTGGGGACAGGAACTCTGTTAGGGAATGAGCAGTTCTTC.

This clonotype occurred once. The chain has TRBV3-1 and TRBJ1-1; 7 nucleotides match TRBD1. CDR1 is LGHDT and CDR2 is YNNKEL in the germline V gene (reference sequence). CDR3 length: 15 residues. Unmatched junction bases numbered 6, after V lost 4 bases and J lost 1 base. The CDR3 spells CASSPVQGTNTEAFF. The DNA of the CDR3 is TGTGCCAGCAGCCCTGTACAGGGGACGAACACTGAAGCTTTCTTT. The full variable domain, its missing parts supplied by reference TRBV3-1 and TRBJ1-1, is DTAVSQTPKYLVTQMGNDKSIKCEQNLGHDTMYWYKQDSKKFLKIMFSYNNKELIINETVPNRFSPKSPDKAHLNLHINSLELGDSAVYFCASSPVQGTNTEAFFGQGTRLTVV.

This clonotype was seen repeatedly, ten times or more. The chain joins TRBV29-1 to TRBJ2-1; perhaps TRBD2 as D (5 bases). The V end was cut by 0 bases, the J end by 4 bases, with 13 bases between. The CDR3 covers 15 residues. Germline CDR1 is SQVTM and CDR2 is ANQGSEA. The chain's CDR3 is CSVEERGKIYNEQFF. The CDR3 coding sequence is TGCAGCGTTGAAGAAAGAGGGAAAATATACAATGAGCAGTTCTTC.

This clonotype was seen more than once but under ten times. The chain joins TRBV9 to TRBJ2-3; D could derive from TRBD1 or TRBD2 (5 bases each). Trimming removed 0 bases from V and 2 bases from J, with 10 bases in between. CDR1 is SGDLS, CDR2 YYNGEE, per germline. This CDR3 contains 15 residues. The chain's CDR3 is CASSVAPGTTDTQYF. In nucleotides, the CDR3 is TGTGCCAGCAGCGTAGCTCCTGGGACCACAGATACGCAGTATTTT. Full variable domain (outside the CDR3, taken from reference TRBV9 and TRBJ2-3): DSGVTQTPKHLITATGQRVTLRCSPRSGDLSVYWYQQSLDQGLQFLIQYYNGEERAKGNILERFSAQQFPDLHSELNLSSLELGDSALYFCASSVAPGTTDTQYFGPGTRLTVL.

The sample holds a few counts of this clonotype. CDR3 amino acids: CASRDDRVVAFF. The CDR3 coding sequence is TGTGCCAGCAGGGATGACAGGGTTGTGGCTTTCTTT. V gene TRBV6-1 combines with J gene TRBJ1-1, with TRBD1 matching over 7 bases. Trimming cost V 6 bases and J 11 bases; bases outside gene matches: 9. Germline V gene data show CDR1 as MNHNS and CDR2 as SASEGT. This CDR3 has 12 amino acids.

The chain uses TRBV7-2 and TRBJ2-1; either TRBD1 or TRBD2 may fit D (6 bases each). Germline assignment: CDR1 SGHTA and CDR2 FQGNSA. There are 15 residues in the CDR3. Trimming shortened V by 5 bases and J by 9 bases, and 20 bases separated the two germline ends. The CDR3 nucleotides are TGTACCAGCAGCATCTATGGGAGAAAGGGGGGTGAGCAGTTCTTC. It codes for CTSSIYGRKGGEQFF.